This T cell receptor beta chain stems from a study of HIV-infected patients and healthy controls. Whole blood was used without fractionation, so all unsorted peripheral T cells were included. This clonotype has ten or more counts. This CDR3 is 13 amino acids long. V shed 3 bases and J shed 1 base, with 6 bases lying between them. Germline V gene sequence: CDR1 KGHSH, CDR2 LQKENI. Alpha and beta constant-region primers primed reverse transcription of about 500 ng RNA. Using multiplexing indices, alpha and beta chain libraries were generated apart by chain-specific third strand synthesis. TCRdb analysed the 5' RACE reads with MiXCR anew, one entry per CDR3 protein. The sample consists of 10,000 or so distinct CDR3 sequences, around 7.5% of them appearing once.

The sequence was obtained from an adult in good health. The V gene is TRBV18, the J gene TRBJ1-1; D gene uncertain. Sample: blood. The CDR3 nucleotides read TGTGCCAGCTCACCGACGGAGAACACTGAAGCTTTCTTT. Amino acids: CASSPTENTEAFF. Based on the CDR3 plus reference TRBV18 and TRBJ1-1, the full variable domain is NAGVMQNPRHLVRRRGQEARLRCSPMKGHSHVYWYRQLPEEGLKFMVYLQKENIIDESGMPKERFSAEFPKEGPSILRIQQVVRGDSAAYFCASSPTENTEAFFGQGTRLTVV.